What follows is one T cell receptor beta chain and its context. One junction end does not reproduce the germline sequence, and a read error may be involved. This specimen belongs to a study of blood T cell repertoires in COVID-19. Whole-study context: Sites across the United States, Italy and Spain contributed samples from acute and convalescent COVID-19. PBMCs, B-cell-depleted T cells, or T cells were the source of the cDNA or gDNA that made up the material.

Germline CDR1 SGHKS, CDR2 YYEKEE (reference sequence). CDR3 size: 16 residues. The authors' processing: Quantification of nucleated cells was approximated via reference gene primer amplification. Libraries were prepared by immunoSEQ multiplex PCR; TCRdb keeps only in-frame clonotypes and omits some of them. V and J calls and clone size are given by that table; D and trimming were obtained from the DNA. The sample records around 140,000 clones, roughly 83% being singletons. The sequencing sample was made of peripheral blood. The chain uses TRBV5-5 and TRBJ2-1, with TRBD2 as a possible D gene (5 bases). This clonotype was obtained from a woman aged 80 or over with acute or convalescent COVID-19. This CDR3 is CASTLNLLAAYNEQFF. The CDR3 DNA is TGTGCCAGCACCTTGAATCTCCTAGCCGCCTACAATGAGCAGTTCTTC.